The 12 T cell receptor beta chains given below trace back to one sample, sequenced in a study of T cells after yellow fever vaccination. Using its own MiXCR run on the 5' RACE reads, TCRdb lists one record per CDR3 protein. This table holds around 56,000 distinct CDR3 sequences, 5.7% found once. Material: PBMCs, either bulk or a sorted T-cell subset (CD4+, CD8+, memory, or dextramer-sorted; not recorded which), obtained on the day of the yellow fever booster vaccination. The receptors were gathered from a man in his late teens or twenties who received the YFV17D yellow fever vaccine.

This clonotype was detected a few times. The chain links TRBV29-1 to TRBJ1-1; D is uncertain. The V end was cut by 4 bases, the J end by 1 base, with 7 bases between. The CDR3 has 12 amino acids. CDR1 is SQVTM, CDR2 ANQGSEA, per germline. CDR3 protein: CSVGEENTEAFF. As DNA, the CDR3 is TGCAGCGTTGGGGAGGAGAACACTGAAGCTTTCTTT.

The chain links TRBV4-1 to TRBJ2-6, with a tentative D call TRBD2 (5 bases). The CDR3 is 17 amino acids. Germline CDR1 MGHRA, CDR2 YSYEKL. The CDR3 reads CENLDADGMIGANVLTF. Here the CDR3 DNA reads TGCGAGAATCTAGATGCCGACGGGATGATTGGGGCCAACGTCCTGACTTTC.

This clonotype was seen a handful of times. The CDR3 loop reads CASSLVAGGPTDTQYF. As DNA, the CDR3 is TGTGCCAGCAGCCTAGTAGCGGGGGGGCCGACAGATACGCAGTATTTT. The chain employs TRBV13 and TRBJ2-3; 11 bases align to TRBD2. There are 16 residues in the CDR3. J lost 3 bases, V lost 5 bases, and 7 bases had no gene match. In germline, CDR1 is PRHDT, CDR2 FYEKMQ (reference sequence).

This clonotype came up a few times. V gene TRBV28 combines with J gene TRBJ1-1, with a possible D match to TRBD1 (6 bases). Deletions cut 7 bases from V and 5 bases from J, with 23 bases between. The CDR3 spans 16 residues. In germline, CDR1 is MDHEN, CDR2 SYDVKM. CDR3 sequence: CASTPTGWDARTEAFF. CDR3 coding DNA: TGTGCCAGCACCCCGACAGGTTGGGACGCGCGGACTGAAGCTTTCTTT.

In DNA, the CDR3 is TGTGCCAGCAGGGCCCCGGGGTTGGGGCCCAACACTGAAGCTTTCTTT. Translated: CASRAPGLGPNTEAFF. The chain has TRBV12-3 or TRBV12-4 and TRBJ1-1; a weak D match, TRBD1 (5 bases). V dropped 6 bases and J dropped 2 bases, with 19 bases sitting between them. CDR3 length: 16 amino acids.

This clonotype was counted ten times or more. The chain carries TRBV20-1 and TRBJ2-7, with D perhaps matching TRBD1 (5 bases). The CDR3 is 14 amino acids. Germline V gene sequence: CDR1 DFQATT, CDR2 SNEGSKA (reference sequence). V dropped 1 base and J dropped 3 bases, with 13 bases sitting between them. CDR3 in amino acids: CSARARQLNYEQYF. The DNA of the CDR3 is TGCAGTGCTAGAGCGCGACAGCTCAACTACGAGCAGTACTTC.

Many counts were recorded for this clonotype. This sequence joins TRBV28 and TRBJ2-1; TRBD2 is a possible D gene (7 bases). Trimming left V 7 bases short and J 3 bases short, with 13 bases between. CDR1 and CDR2 (germline): MDHEN, SYDVKM. The CDR3 length is 14 residues. The CDR3 loop is CASKGGGFYNEQFF. DNA for the CDR3: TGTGCCAGCAAGGGGGGGGGCTTCTACAATGAGCAGTTCTTC.

This chain connects TRBV19 to TRBJ2-2; possibly TRBD1 for D (7 bases). V lost 8 bases and J lost 2, with 15 bases in between. From germline, CDR1 is LNHDA and CDR2 SQIVND (reference sequence). The CDR3 totals 15 residues. The DNA for the CDR3 is TGTGCCAGTCGGCGGGGACAGTCTAACACCGGGGAGCTGTTTTTT. Protein product: CASRRGQSNTGELFF.

This clonotype showed up many times. The CDR3 sequence: CASSFGSEQYF. The CDR3 nucleotides are TGTGCCAGCAGTTTCGGGTCCGAGCAGTACTTC. The V and J genes are TRBV12-3 or TRBV12-4 and TRBJ2-7, with D unclear. V gave up 3 bases and J gave up 6 bases, with 6 bases separating them. This CDR3 spans 11 amino acids.

This clonotype has a count of ten or more. V usage is TRBV6-5 and J usage is TRBJ2-1, with TRBD2 matching over 8 bases. This CDR3 is 14 amino acids long. Germline lookup yields CDR1 MNHEY and CDR2 SVGAGI. V lost 2 bases to trimming and J lost 10 bases; unmatched junction nucleotides: 7. This CDR3 reads CASSYMGTRGEQFF. CDR3 in DNA: TGTGCCAGCAGTTACATGGGGACTAGGGGCGAGCAGTTCTTC.

The V and J genes are TRBV13 and TRBJ2-5, with TRBD1 matching over 9 bases. The ends lost 3 bases at V and 3 bases at J; junction bases unmatched: 5. Germline CDR1 PRHDT, CDR2 FYEKMQ (reference sequence). The CDR3 contains 15 residues. CDR3 residues: CASSFYRGRKETQYF. DNA of the CDR3: TGTGCCAGCAGCTTTTACAGGGGGCGAAAAGAGACCCAGTACTTC.

The sample holds many counts of this clonotype. The chain carries TRBV7-2 and TRBJ2-2; D is ambiguous. Trimming left V 6 bases short and J 1 base short, with 12 bases between. The germline V gene encodes CDR1 SGHTA and CDR2 FQGNSA. This CDR3 has 15 amino acids. CDR3 amino acids: CASSHLTGNTGELFF. CDR3 sequence (DNA): TGTGCCAGCAGTCACCTAACGGGGAACACCGGGGAGCTGTTTTTT.